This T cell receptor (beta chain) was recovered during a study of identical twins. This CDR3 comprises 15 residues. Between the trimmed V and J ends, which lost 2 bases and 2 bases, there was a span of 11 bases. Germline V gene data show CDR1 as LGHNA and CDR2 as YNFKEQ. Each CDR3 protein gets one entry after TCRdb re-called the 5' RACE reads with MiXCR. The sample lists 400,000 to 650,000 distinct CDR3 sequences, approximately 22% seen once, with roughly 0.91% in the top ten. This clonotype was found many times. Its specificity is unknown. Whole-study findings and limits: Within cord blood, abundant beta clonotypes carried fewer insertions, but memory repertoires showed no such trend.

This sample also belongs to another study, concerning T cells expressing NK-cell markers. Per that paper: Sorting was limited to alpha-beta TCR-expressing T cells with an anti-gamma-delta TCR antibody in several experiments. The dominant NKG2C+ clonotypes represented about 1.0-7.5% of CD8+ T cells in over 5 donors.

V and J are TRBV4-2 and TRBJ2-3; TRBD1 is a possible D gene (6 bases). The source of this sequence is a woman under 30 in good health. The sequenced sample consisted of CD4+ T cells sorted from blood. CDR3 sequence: CASSQIRQDTDTQYF. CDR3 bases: TGTGCCAGCAGCCAAATCCGACAGGACACAGATACGCAGTATTTT.